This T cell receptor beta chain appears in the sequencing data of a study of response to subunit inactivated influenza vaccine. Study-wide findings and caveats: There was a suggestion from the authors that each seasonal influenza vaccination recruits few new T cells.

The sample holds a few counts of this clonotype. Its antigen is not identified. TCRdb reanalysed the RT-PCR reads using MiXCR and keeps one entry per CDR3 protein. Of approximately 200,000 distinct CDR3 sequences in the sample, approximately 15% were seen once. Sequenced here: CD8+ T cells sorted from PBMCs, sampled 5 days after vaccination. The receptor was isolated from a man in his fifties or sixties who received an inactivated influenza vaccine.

The CDR3 DNA is TGTGCCAGCAGTTACTGGACACAGGGAGGGGGCGAGCAGTACTTC. Its translation: CASSYWTQGGGEQYF. The chain couples TRBV6-5 to TRBJ2-7; a possible D gene is TRBD2 (7 bases). CDR3 length: 15 amino acids. The germline CDR1 and CDR2 sequences are MNHEY and SVGAGI. Trimming took off 1 base at V and 6 bases at J, with 16 bases between the two ends.